These 16 T cell receptor beta chains were all obtained from the same sample, sequenced in a study of control samples from healthy donors and cancer patients. This table comes from immunoSEQ multiplex PCR, and its TCRdb copy is limited to in-frame clones, with some not included. The top ten clones hold about 2% of a sample with some 190,000 clones, 91% of them seen once. Specimen: blood. The receptors were gathered from a man aged 25 to 40 in good health.

This chain joins TRBV11-3 and TRBJ1-5; TRBD1 matches at 7 bases. The CDR3 runs to 13 residues. J lost 4 bases, V lost 9 bases, and 6 bases had no gene match. In germline, CDR1 is SGHNT, CDR2 YENEEA. CDR3 sequence: CARPQGRNQPQHF. The CDR3, as DNA: TGTGCCAGGCCACAGGGGCGGAATCAGCCCCAGCATTTT.

The chain uses TRBV19 and TRBJ2-7; perhaps TRBD1 as D (6 bases). CDR3 size: 14 residues. V lost 7 bases and J 0 bases, leaving 13 bases between the germline ends. Per germline, CDR1 LNHDA and CDR2 SQIVND (reference sequence). CDR3 nucleotide sequence: TGTGCCAGTACACGGACAGTCAGCTCCTACGAGCAGTACTTC. Its protein product is CASTRTVSSYEQYF.

The table lists this clone with a count of one. J is TRBJ1-5 and V is TRBV29-1; D is uncertain. Per germline, CDR1 SQVTM and CDR2 ANQGSEA. V was trimmed by 6 bases and J by 6 bases, leaving 18 bases between them. The CDR3 sequence is 14 residues long. In DNA, the CDR3 is TGCAGCGTGAAAGTACCCCACGGGAGTCAGCCCCAGCATTTT. It specifies CSVKVPHGSQPQHF.

The DNA for the CDR3 is TGTGCCACGCACAGGGGAGAAGAAGACGAGCAGTACTTC. This translates into CATHRGEEDEQYF. The chain combines TRBV5-4 with TRBJ2-7, with 7 bases identical to TRBD1. Germline loops: CDR1 SGHNT, CDR2 YYREEE (reference sequence). Trimming took 9 bases from V and 5 from J; bases not matched to a gene: 11. The CDR3 sequence is 13 residues long.

The CDR3 sequence is CASNIQGADHSPLHF. The CDR3 coding sequence is TGCGCCAGCAATATACAGGGGGCGGATCATTCACCCCTCCACTTT. The gene calls are TRBV10-2 and TRBJ1-6, with 9 bases fitting TRBD1. Looked up from germline, CDR1 is WSHSY and CDR2 is SAAADI. This CDR3 has 15 amino acids. The trim removed 7 bases at V and 8 bases at J, leaving 9 bases unmatched.

This clone was recorded only once. The chain employs TRBV24-1 and TRBJ1-2; D gene ambiguous. The ends were cut back, 3 bases at V and 1 base at J, with 11 bases in the middle. This CDR3 is 15 amino acids long. The germline V gene encodes CDR1 KGHDR and CDR2 SFDVKD. For the CDR3, the DNA is TGTGCCACCAGTGATCCCGGCGAGGGTAACTATGGCTACACCTTC. As protein: CATSDPGEGNYGYTF.

The rearrangement links TRBV12-3 or TRBV12-4 to TRBJ1-2; 8 bases align to TRBD1. The CDR3 totals 12 residues. Trimming removed 4 bases from V and 7 bases from J; junction bases left unmatched: 2. The CDR3 DNA reads as TGTGCCAGCAGTTACAGGGGGATTGGCTACACCTTC. Translated, it gives CASSYRGIGYTF.

This sequence joins TRBV7-2 and TRBJ1-1; D is possibly TRBD1 (6 bases). CDR1 is SGHTA, CDR2 FQGNSA, per germline. Between the trimmed V and J ends, which lost 8 bases and 5 bases, there was a span of 15 bases. The CDR3 extends over 13 amino acids. This CDR3 is CASQGTGRTEAFF. CDR3 DNA sequence: TGTGCCAGCCAGGGGACGGGAAGGACTGAAGCTTTCTTT.

The V gene is TRBV7-9, the J gene TRBJ2-3; 8 bases are a match to TRBD2. V dropped 1 base and J dropped 4; count of bases not matched to a gene: 7. Germline V gene data show CDR1 as SEHNR and CDR2 as FQNEAQ (reference sequence). The CDR3 sequence is 16 residues long. In nucleotides, the CDR3 is TGTGCCAGCAGCTTAGGAGGTAGCGGGGTGTCAGATACGCAGTATTTT. Translating it yields CASSLGGSGVSDTQYF.

The CDR3 DNA reads as TGTGCCTGGAGTCCGACAGTCTCCTACGAGCAGTACTTC. Translated, it gives CAWSPTVSYEQYF. This chain connects TRBV30 to TRBJ2-7, with a weak D call TRBD1 (5 bases). Germline V gene data show CDR1 as GTSNPN and CDR2 as SVGIG (reference sequence). The germline V and J ends were trimmed by 2 bases and 0 bases, with 8 bases remaining between them. This CDR3 contains 13 residues.

The chain employs TRBV6-1 and TRBJ1-5; D not resolved. The V gene lost 1 base and the J gene lost 6 bases, with 16 bases spanning the gap. This CDR3 has 16 residues. The V gene's germline CDR1 is MNHNS and CDR2 SASEGT. The CDR3 is CASSEGVGFGSQPQHF. DNA for the CDR3: TGTGCCAGCAGTGAAGGGGTGGGATTTGGCTCTCAGCCCCAGCATTTT.

The rearrangement uses TRBV5-4 and TRBJ2-6; no clear D gene. V gave up 0 bases and J gave up 0 bases, with 4 bases separating them. This CDR3 is 15 amino acids long. Germline CDR1 reads SGHNT; CDR2 reads YYREEE (reference sequence). This chain's CDR3 is CASSLGFSGANVLTF. In DNA, the CDR3 is TGTGCCAGCAGCTTGGGGTTCTCTGGGGCCAACGTCCTGACTTTC.

This rearrangement joins TRBV2 to TRBJ1-6; D might be TRBD1 (6 bases). The germline V gene encodes CDR1 SNHLY and CDR2 FYNNEI. This CDR3 contains 15 residues. V lost 6 bases, J lost 6 bases, and 15 bases lay in between. CDR3 sequence: CASRRSTGTNSPLHF. In nucleotides, the CDR3 is TGTGCCAGCAGGAGATCCACAGGGACTAATTCACCCCTCCACTTT.

CDR3 bases: TGCAGCGTTGGCAAAGGTTTCGACTATGGCTACACCTTC. It codes for CSVGKGFDYGYTF. This chain uses TRBV29-1 with TRBJ1-2; no definite D call. CDR3 size: 13 residues. V lost 4 bases and J 3 bases, leaving 12 bases between the germline ends. Germline V lookup: CDR1 SQVTM, CDR2 ANQGSEA.

This chain links TRBV13 with TRBJ2-7; 10 bases fit TRBD2. CDR1 is PRHDT and CDR2 is FYEKMQ in the germline V gene (reference sequence). The CDR3 contains 16 residues. V lost 0 bases, J lost 0 bases, and 2 bases stayed unmatched. CDR3 in amino acids: CASSLGLAGSSYEQYF. The DNA of the CDR3 is TGTGCCAGCAGCTTAGGACTAGCGGGGAGCTCCTACGAGCAGTACTTC. Full variable domain (outside the CDR3, taken from reference TRBV13 and TRBJ2-7): AAGVIQSPRHLIKEKRETATLKCYPIPRHDTVYWYQQGPGQDPQFLISFYEKMQSDKGSIPDRFSAQQFSDYHSELNMSSLELGDSALYFCASSLGLAGSSYEQYFGPGTRLTVT.

Concerning this clone: The sample contains more than one DNA sequence encoding this CDR3. The chain couples TRBV9 to TRBJ2-6; tentative D call: TRBD2 (5 bases). The ends were cut back, 0 bases at V and 1 base at J, with 5 bases in the middle. The CDR3 extends over 15 amino acids. The germline V gene encodes CDR1 SGDLS and CDR2 YYNGEE. CDR3 loop: CASSVAGSGANVLTF. In DNA form, the CDR3 reads TGTGCCAGCAGCGTAGCGGGATCTGGGGCCAACGTCCTGACTTTC.